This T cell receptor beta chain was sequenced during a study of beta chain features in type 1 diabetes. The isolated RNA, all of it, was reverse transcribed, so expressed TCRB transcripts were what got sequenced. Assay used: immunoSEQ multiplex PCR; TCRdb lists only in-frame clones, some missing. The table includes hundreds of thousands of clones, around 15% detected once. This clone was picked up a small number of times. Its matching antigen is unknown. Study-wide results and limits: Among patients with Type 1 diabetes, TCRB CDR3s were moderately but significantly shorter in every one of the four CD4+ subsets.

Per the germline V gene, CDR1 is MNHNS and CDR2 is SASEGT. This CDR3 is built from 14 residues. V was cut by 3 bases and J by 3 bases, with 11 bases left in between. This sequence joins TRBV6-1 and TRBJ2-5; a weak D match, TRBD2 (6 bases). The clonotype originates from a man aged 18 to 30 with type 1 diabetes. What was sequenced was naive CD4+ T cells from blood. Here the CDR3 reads CASSEEGTEETQYF. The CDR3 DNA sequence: TGTGCCAGCAGTGAGGAGGGCACCGAAGAGACCCAGTACTTC.